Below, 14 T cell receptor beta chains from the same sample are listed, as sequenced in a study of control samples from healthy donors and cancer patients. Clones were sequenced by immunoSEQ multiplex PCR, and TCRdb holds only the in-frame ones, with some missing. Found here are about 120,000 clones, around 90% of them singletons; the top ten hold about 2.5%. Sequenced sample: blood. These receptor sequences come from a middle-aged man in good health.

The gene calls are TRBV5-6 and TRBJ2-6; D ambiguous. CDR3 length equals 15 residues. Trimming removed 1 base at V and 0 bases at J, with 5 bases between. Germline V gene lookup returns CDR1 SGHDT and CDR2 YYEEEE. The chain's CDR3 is CASSLPFSGANVLTF. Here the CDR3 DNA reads TGTGCCAGCAGCTTGCCATTCTCTGGGGCCAACGTCCTGACTTTC.

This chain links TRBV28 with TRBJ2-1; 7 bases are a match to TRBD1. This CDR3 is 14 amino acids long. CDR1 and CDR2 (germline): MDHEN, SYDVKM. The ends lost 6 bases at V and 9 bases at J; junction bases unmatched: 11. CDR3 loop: CASSPTQGRFEQFF. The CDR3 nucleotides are TGTGCCAGCAGCCCCACACAGGGGCGGTTTGAGCAGTTCTTC.

CDR3 region: CASSIGRPYGTEAFF. The CDR3 coding sequence is TGTGCCAGTAGTATAGGCAGACCCTACGGCACTGAAGCTTTCTTT. V usage is TRBV19 and J usage is TRBJ1-1; no clear D gene. V was pared by 1 base and J by 4 bases, with 13 bases between. CDR1 LNHDA and CDR2 SQIVND come from the germline V gene (reference sequence). The CDR3 loop spans 15 amino acids. Full variable domain (outside the CDR3, taken from reference TRBV19 and TRBJ1-1): DGGITQSPKYLFRKEGQNVTLSCEQNLNHDAMYWYRQDPGQGLRLIYYSQIVNDFQKGDIAEGYSVSREKKESFPLTVTSAQKNPTAFYLCASSIGRPYGTEAFFGQGTRLTVV.

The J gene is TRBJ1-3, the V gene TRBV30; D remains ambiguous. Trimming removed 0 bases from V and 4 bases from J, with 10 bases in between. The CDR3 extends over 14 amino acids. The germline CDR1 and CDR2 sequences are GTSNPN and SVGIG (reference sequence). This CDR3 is CAWSVHGKGNTIYF. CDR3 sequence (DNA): TGTGCCTGGAGTGTACATGGAAAGGGAAACACCATATATTTT.

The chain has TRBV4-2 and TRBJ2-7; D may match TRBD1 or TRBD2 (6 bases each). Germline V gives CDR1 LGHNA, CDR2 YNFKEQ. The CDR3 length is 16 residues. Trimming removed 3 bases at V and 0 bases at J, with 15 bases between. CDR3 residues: CASSQVGGDNSYEQYF. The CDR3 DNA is TGTGCCAGCAGCCAGGTGGGGGGCGACAACTCCTACGAGCAGTACTTC.

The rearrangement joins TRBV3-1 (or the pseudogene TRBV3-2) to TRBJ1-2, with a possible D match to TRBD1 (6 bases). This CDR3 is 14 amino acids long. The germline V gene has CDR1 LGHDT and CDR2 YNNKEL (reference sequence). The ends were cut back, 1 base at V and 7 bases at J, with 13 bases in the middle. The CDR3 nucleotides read TGTGCCAGCAGCCAAGTTCGACAGGCGGGTGGCTACACCTTC. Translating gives CASSQVRQAGGYTF.

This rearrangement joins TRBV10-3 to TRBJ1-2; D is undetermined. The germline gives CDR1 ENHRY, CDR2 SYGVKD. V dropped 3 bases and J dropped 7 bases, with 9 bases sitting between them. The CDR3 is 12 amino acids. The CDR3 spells CAISDAVPGYTF. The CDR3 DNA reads TGTGCCATCAGTGACGCAGTGCCTGGCTACACCTTC.

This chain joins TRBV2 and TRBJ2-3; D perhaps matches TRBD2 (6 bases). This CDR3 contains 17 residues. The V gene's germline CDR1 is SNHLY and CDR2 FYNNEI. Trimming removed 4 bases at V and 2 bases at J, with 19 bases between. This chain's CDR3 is CASSAVVGGGITDTQYF. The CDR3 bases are TGTGCCAGCAGTGCGGTTGTCGGGGGTGGCATCACAGATACGCAGTATTTT.

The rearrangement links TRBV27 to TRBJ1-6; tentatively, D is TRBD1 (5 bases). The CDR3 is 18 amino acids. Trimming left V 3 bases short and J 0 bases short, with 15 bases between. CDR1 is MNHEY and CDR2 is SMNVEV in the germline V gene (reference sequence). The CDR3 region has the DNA TGTGCCAGCAGTTTTGGGACCCCGAAGAGCTCCTATAATTCACCCCTCCACTTT. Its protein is CASSFGTPKSSYNSPLHF.

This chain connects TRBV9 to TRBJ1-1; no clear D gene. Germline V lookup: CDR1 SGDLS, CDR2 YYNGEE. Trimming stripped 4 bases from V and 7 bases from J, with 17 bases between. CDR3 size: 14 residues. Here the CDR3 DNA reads TGTGCCAGCAGCCCGAGAGGTCGGGATGGTGAAGCTTTCTTT. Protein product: CASSPRGRDGEAFF.

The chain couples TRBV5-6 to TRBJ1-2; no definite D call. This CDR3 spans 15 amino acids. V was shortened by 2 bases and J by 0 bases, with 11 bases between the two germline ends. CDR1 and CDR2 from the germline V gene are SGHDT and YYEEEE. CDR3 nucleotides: TGTGCCAGCAGCTTTTCCTGGCCCACTAACTATGGCTACACCTTC. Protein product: CASSFSWPTNYGYTF.

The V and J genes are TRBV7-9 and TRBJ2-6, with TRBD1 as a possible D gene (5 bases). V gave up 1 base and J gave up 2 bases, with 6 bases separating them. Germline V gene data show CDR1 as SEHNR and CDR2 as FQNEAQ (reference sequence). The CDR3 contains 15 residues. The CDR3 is CASSLGGTGANVLTF. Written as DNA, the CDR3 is TGTGCCAGCAGCTTAGGGGGCACTGGGGCCAACGTCCTGACTTTC.

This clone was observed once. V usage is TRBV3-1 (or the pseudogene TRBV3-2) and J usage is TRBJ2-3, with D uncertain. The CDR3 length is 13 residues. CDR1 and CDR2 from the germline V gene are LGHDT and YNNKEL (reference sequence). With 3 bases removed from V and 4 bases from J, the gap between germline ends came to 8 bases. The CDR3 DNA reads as TGTGCCAGCAGCCACCTAGGTTCAGATACGCAGTATTTT. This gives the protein CASSHLGSDTQYF.

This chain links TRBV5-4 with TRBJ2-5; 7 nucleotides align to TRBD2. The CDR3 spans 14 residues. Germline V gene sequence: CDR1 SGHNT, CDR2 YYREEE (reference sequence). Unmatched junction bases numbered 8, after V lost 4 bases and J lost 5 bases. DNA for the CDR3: TGTGCCAGCAGCATAACTAGCGTCCAGGAGACCCAGTACTTC. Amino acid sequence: CASSITSVQETQYF.